This T cell receptor beta chain was documented in a study of blood T cell repertoires in COVID-19. Study overall: Acute and convalescent COVID-19 specimens originated in the United States, Italy and Spain.

The CDR3 consists of 18 residues. Germline CDR1 reads MGHRA; CDR2 reads YSYEKL. With 5 bases clipped from V and 3 bases from J, the junction kept 15 bases outside the gene matches. Original data processing: For nucleated cells, counts were estimated from reference gene primer amplification. Sequencing used immunoSEQ multiplex PCR; TCRdb keeps in-frame clones, though not all of them. The D gene and trimming were derived from the DNA, and the V and J assignments and clone size from that table. The sample shows some 200,000 clones, about 91% of them seen only once. This chain uses TRBV4-1 with TRBJ2-2; TRBD2 agrees at 7 bases. Input material: peripheral blood. The sequence was collected from a man between 25 and 39 years old with acute or convalescent COVID-19. CDR3 nucleotide sequence: TGCGCCAGCAGCGCCCGAGAGACTAGCTCGATAGACACCGGGGAGCTGTTTTTT. Protein sequence: CASSARETSSIDTGELFF.